The 10 T cell receptor beta chains reported below all come from one sample, sequenced in a study of blood T cells in healthy people across ages (dated by TCRdb to about 2015). The method behind the library was 5' RACE. TCRdb shows the sequencer as Illumina HiSeq 2500. A second PCR of roughly 7 to 11 cycles was performed with a sample-barcoded 5' primer and a J-beta primer mix. TCRdb reanalyzed the raw reads on its own, using fastp at Q25 for trimming and MiXCR for clone calling, and kept in-frame beta chains. Duplicate CDR3 protein sequences are folded into a single record with the most common DNA and genes. The sample profile shows some 670,000 distinct CDR3 sequences; around 50% of them were found once. The ten largest clones add up to approximately 12% of the sample. The specimen was blood. All receptors derive from a woman older than 75 in good health.

This clonotype was seen only a few times. CDR3 DNA sequence: TGTGCCAGCAGCTCGGGAAGCGCCAACAATGAGCAGTACTTC. Amino acid sequence: CASSSGSANNEQYF. The chain uses TRBV7-2 and TRBJ2-1; D might be TRBD2 (5 bases). Gene TRBJ2-7 matches the end of the DNA better, so the J call may be wrong. This CDR3 is built from 14 residues. The germline CDR1 and CDR2 sequences are SGHTA and FQGNSA.

This clonotype appeared a few times. The rearrangement joins TRBV7-2 to TRBJ1-6; D is undetermined. CDR3 length: 14 residues. V gave up 0 bases and J gave up 8 bases, with 8 bases separating them. Germline assignment: CDR1 SGHTA and CDR2 FQGNSA. CDR3 in amino acids: CASSLAVGDSPLHF. CDR3 nucleotides: TGTGCCAGCAGCTTAGCGGTGGGTGATTCACCCCTCCACTTT.

This clonotype was observed many times. The chain employs TRBV10-3 and TRBJ1-6; TRBD1 agrees at 8 bases. V lost 10 bases to trimming and J lost 7 bases; unmatched junction nucleotides: 6. This CDR3 comprises 13 residues. The germline gives CDR1 ENHRY, CDR2 SYGVKD. Here the CDR3 reads CAKRQGANSPLHF. CDR3 DNA: TGTGCCAAGAGGCAGGGGGCCAATTCACCCCTCCACTTT.

The chain has TRBV15 and TRBJ2-3; D is ambiguous. Deletions cut 1 base from V and 5 bases from J, with 7 bases between. Looked up from germline, CDR1 is LNHNV and CDR2 is YYDKDF (reference sequence). CDR3 size: 13 residues. The CDR3 DNA sequence: TGTGCCACCAGCAGAGGGGATTTAGATACGCAGTATTTT. The encoded protein is CATSRGDLDTQYF.

On this clonotype: A much larger clone differs by one base, so this may be a read error. This rearrangement joins TRBV24-1 to TRBJ2-1; weak D call: TRBD1 (6 bases). The V gene's germline CDR1 is KGHDR and CDR2 SFDVKD. Between the trimmed V and J ends, which lost 7 bases and 9 bases, there was a span of 15 bases. CDR3 size: 13 residues. The CDR3 protein is CATRGATGTEQFF. CDR3 coding DNA: TGTGCCACCAGAGGCGCAACAGGGACTGAGCAGTTCTTC.

The rearrangement uses TRBV2 and TRBJ2-1; 7 bases are shared with TRBD1. Germline V gives CDR1 SNHLY, CDR2 FYNNEI. This CDR3 contains 12 residues. Trimming cost V 6 bases and J 11 bases; bases outside gene matches: 7. The CDR3 protein is CASRATGNKQFF. The DNA of the CDR3 is TGTGCCAGCAGGGCGACAGGGAATAAGCAGTTCTTC.

This clonotype was seen ten or more times. V is TRBV3-1 and J is TRBJ2-1; TRBD2 aligns across 13 bases. The CDR3 has 15 amino acids. Per the germline V gene, CDR1 is LGHDT and CDR2 is YNNKEL (reference sequence). Germline trimming cut 4 bases from V and 8 bases from J; bases unmatched to any gene: 5. This CDR3 reads CASSLWTSGSYEQFF. DNA of the CDR3: TGTGCCAGCAGCCTCTGGACTAGCGGGAGTTATGAGCAGTTCTTC.

The V call is TRBV20-1, the J call TRBJ2-1, with D possibly being TRBD1 (6 bases). V was clipped by 1 base and J by 0 bases, with 13 bases between them. CDR3 size: 16 residues. Germline V gene lookup returns CDR1 DFQATT and CDR2 SNEGSKA (reference sequence). CDR3 sequence: CSARVSNRASYNEQFF. For the CDR3, the DNA is TGCAGTGCTAGAGTATCTAACAGGGCCTCCTACAATGAGCAGTTCTTC.

Worth noting for this clonotype: The junction departs from the called germline gene at one end, perhaps through a read error. V gene TRBV10-3 combines with J gene TRBJ2-5; tentatively, D is TRBD1 (6 bases). From germline, CDR1 is ENHRY and CDR2 SYGVKD. CDR3 length equals 14 residues. In DNA form, the CDR3 reads TGTGCCATCCGTGATCCTAGCAGGGGTGAGACCCAGTACTTC. It yields the protein CAIRDPSRGETQYF.

V is TRBV5-1 and J is TRBJ2-1; D call uncertain. Matching the DNA end better, TRBJ2-7 makes the J call doubtful. CDR3 size: 14 residues. In germline, CDR1 is SGHRS, CDR2 YFSETQ. The CDR3 DNA sequence: TGCGCCAGCAGAGTCTGGGTCTCCTACAATGAGCAGTACTTC. Amino acid sequence: CASRVWVSYNEQYF.